Included here is one T cell receptor (beta chain) sequence, with context. No antigen is known for it. At one boundary the junction diverges from the germline segment, which might be a read error. TCR beta cDNA was made from approximately 540 ng total RNA with a constant-region primer. For TCR beta, libraries were produced by three nested multiplex PCR rounds using slightly modified ARM-PCR. TRBV1-TRBV30 forward primers paired with a C-beta reverse primer were used in the first two PCR rounds, which ran approximately 10 cycles each. TCRdb reprocessed the multiplex PCR reads with MiXCR, giving one entry per CDR3 protein. The sample consists of approximately 79,000 distinct CDR3 sequences, approximately 70% of them appearing once. This entry belongs to a study of tumor-infiltrating lymphocytes in primary liver carcinoma. Background on the study: Tumors were staged T1-T3 N0M0 and measured 4.2 to 10 cm across.

From 20-30 mg of unsorted bulk tissue, DNA and RNA were co-extracted together. The patients presented with primary liver carcinoma, which was managed through surgical resection. Findings of the study overall: Overlap between tumor regions exceeded overlap of tumor with adjacent tissue or blood. A significantly higher top-250-clone fraction was recorded for tumors than for blood (p = 0.039).

The germline V gene has CDR1 SQVTM and CDR2 ANQGSEA. The CDR3 covers 11 residues. Input material: liver tumor tissue from sampling region 4. Subset in this sample: tumor region T4, right-lateral pole. The V gene is TRBV29-1, the J gene TRBJ2-5; D may correspond to TRBD1 or TRBD2 (5 bases each). The origin of this receptor is a man in his forties with primary liver carcinoma and hepatitis B virus infection. The CDR3 DNA reads as TGCAGCGTTGCCGAAAAAGGGACCCACTACTTC. It is translated as CSVAEKGTHYF. The full variable domain, with the rest looked up from reference TRBV29-1 and TRBJ2-5, is SAVISQKPSRDICQRGTSLTIQCQVDSQVTMMFWYRQQPGQSLTLIATANQGSEATYESGFVIDKFPISRPNLTFSTLTVSNMSPEDSSIYLCSVAEKGTHYFGPGTRLLVL.